Sequencing of this T cell receptor (beta chain) was carried out in a study of blood T cell repertoires in COVID-19. Overall study context: PBMCs, B-cell-depleted T cells, or T cells were the source of the cDNA or gDNA that made up the material.

Data came from immunoSEQ multiplex PCR; TCRdb stores just in-frame clones and leaves some out. The sample has approximately 170,000 clones; 80% are singletons. The germline gives CDR1 KGHDR, CDR2 SFDVKD. V was pared by 7 bases and J by 5 bases, with 10 bases between. There are 13 residues in the CDR3. The J gene is TRBJ1-4, the V gene TRBV24-1; the D is unclear. Sequenced: PBMCs or T cells enriched from blood (not recorded which). The clonotype originates from a man aged 40-50 years who had recovered from COVID-19. CDR3 protein: CATRARENEKLFF. The CDR3 nucleotides read TGTGCCACCAGGGCCCGGGAGAATGAAAAACTGTTTTTT.